This T cell receptor beta chain comes out of a study of blood T cell repertoires in COVID-19. Trimming left V 0 bases short and J 2 bases short, with 6 bases between. Germline V lookup: CDR1 KGHDR, CDR2 SFDVKD. The CDR3 covers 14 residues. Remarks on this clone: At the DNA level, this CDR3 is encoded by other sequences in the same sample as well.

Method: immunoSEQ multiplex PCR; TCRdb's copy keeps in-frame clones and lacks some. Of about 300,000 clones in the sample, about 83% were seen once. V and J are TRBV24-1 and TRBJ1-2, with D maybe TRBD1 (6 bases). The sample comprised peripheral blood. The source is a woman between 50 and 59 years old with acute or convalescent COVID-19. This CDR3 reads CATSDLTGNYGYTF. For the CDR3, the DNA is TGTGCCACCAGTGATTTGACAGGGAACTATGGCTACACCTTC.